This T cell receptor (beta chain) was retrieved from a study of T cells in Graves' hyperthyroidism and ophthalmopathy. This clonotype showed up many times. Its specificity is unknown. The study's findings and limits: Using 13 V-J features, a model discriminated ophthalmopathy from stable hyperthyroidism. Most thyroid clonotypes expanded above 0.001 appeared in blood too.

Using RNA transcripts as the source, TCR beta CDR3 regions were amplified. During a first-round RT-PCR of the TCR CDR3, the HTBI primer set was used. TCRdb re-derived calls from the multiplex PCR reads in MiXCR, one entry per CDR3 protein. The sample carries approximately 420,000 distinct CDR3 sequences, approximately 15% recorded once. Hyperthyroidism was newly diagnosed in patients aged 18 to 65 (duration under 2 months). Germline V gene data show CDR1 as SNHLY and CDR2 as FYNNEI. Trimming stripped 8 bases from V and 4 bases from J, with 11 bases between. There are 12 residues in the CDR3. The chain combines TRBV2 with TRBJ2-5; D might be TRBD1 (6 bases). Sequences were obtained from blood. This TCR was recovered from a woman in her 30s with Graves' hyperthyroidism. The CDR3 nucleotides are TGTGCCAGCCGCCTAGGGGGAGAGACCCAGTACTTC. Residues: CASRLGGETQYF.